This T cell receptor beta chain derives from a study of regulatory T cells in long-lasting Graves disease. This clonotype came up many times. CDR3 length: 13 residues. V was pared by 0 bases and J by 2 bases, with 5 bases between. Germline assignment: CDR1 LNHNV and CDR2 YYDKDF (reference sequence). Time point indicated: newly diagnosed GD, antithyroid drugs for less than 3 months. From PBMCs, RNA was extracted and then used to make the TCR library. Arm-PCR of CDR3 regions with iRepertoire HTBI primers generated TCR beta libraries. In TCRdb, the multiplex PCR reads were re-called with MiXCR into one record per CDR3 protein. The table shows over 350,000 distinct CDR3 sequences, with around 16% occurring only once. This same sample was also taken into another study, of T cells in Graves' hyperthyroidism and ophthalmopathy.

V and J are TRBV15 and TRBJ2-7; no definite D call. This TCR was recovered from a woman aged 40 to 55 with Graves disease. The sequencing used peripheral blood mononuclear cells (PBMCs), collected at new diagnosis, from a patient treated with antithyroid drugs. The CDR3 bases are TGTGCCACCAGCAGAGATGTCCCCTACGAGCAGTACTTC. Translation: CATSRDVPYEQYF.